This TCR beta chain was recovered during a study of identical twins. Study-wide results and caveats: There was more out-of-frame TCR alpha sharing in monozygotic twins than models estimated. The authors noted that invariant MAIT and iNKT cells could partly confound zero-insertion analyses.

TCRdb passed the 5' RACE reads through MiXCR, listing each CDR3 protein once. The table lists more than 250,000 distinct CDR3 sequences, less than 9% of them singletons. Germline CDR1 and CDR2: DFQATT and SNEGSKA (reference sequence). The CDR3 is 14 residues long. The V and J ends lost 6 bases and 4 bases respectively, with 18 bases between them. In every case, the donor was a healthy Caucasian. This clonotype was seen a handful of times. What it binds is unknown. This sample also belongs to another study, concerning yellow fever vaccine responses in identical twins.

The clonotype was recovered from a woman aged 18-29 years in good health. J is TRBJ1-2 and V is TRBV20-1; D may be TRBD1 (6 bases). What was sequenced was memory (CD45RO+) T cells sorted from blood. This CDR3 reads CSASSPQGLYGYTF. CDR3 in DNA: TGCAGTGCCAGCTCCCCACAGGGTCTCTATGGCTACACCTTC.